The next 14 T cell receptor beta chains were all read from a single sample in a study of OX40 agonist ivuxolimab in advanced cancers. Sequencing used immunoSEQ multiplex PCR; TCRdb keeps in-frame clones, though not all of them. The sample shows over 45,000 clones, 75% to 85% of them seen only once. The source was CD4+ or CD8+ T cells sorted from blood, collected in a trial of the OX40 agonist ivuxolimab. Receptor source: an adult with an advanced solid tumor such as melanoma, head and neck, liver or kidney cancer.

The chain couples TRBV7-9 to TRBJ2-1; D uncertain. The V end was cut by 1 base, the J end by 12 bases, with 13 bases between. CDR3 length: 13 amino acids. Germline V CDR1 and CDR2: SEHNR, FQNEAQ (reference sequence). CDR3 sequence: CASSLDRSTRQFF. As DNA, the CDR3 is TGTGCCAGCAGCTTAGATCGTAGCACCAGGCAGTTCTTC. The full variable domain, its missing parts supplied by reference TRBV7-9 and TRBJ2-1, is DTGVSQNPRHKITKRGQNVTFRCDPISEHNRLYWYRQTLGQGPEFLTYFQNEAQLEKSRLLSDRFSAERPKGSFSTLEIQRTEQGDSAMYLCASSLDRSTRQFFGPGTRLTVL.

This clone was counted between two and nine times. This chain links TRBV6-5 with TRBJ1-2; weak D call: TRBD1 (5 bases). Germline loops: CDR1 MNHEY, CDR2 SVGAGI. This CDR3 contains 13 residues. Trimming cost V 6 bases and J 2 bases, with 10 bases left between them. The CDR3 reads CASRPGRNYGYTF. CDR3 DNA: TGTGCCAGCAGACCGGGACGGAACTATGGCTACACCTTC.

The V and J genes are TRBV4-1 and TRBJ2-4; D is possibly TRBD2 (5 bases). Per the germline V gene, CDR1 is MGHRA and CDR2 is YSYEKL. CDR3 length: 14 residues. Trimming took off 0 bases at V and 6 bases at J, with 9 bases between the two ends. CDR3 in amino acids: CASSQETTRNIQYF. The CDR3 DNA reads TGCGCCAGCAGCCAAGAGACTACTCGAAACATTCAGTACTTC.

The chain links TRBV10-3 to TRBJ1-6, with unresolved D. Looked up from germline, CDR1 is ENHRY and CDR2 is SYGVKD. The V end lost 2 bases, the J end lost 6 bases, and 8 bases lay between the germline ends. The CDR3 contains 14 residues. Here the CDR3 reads CAISEREGNSPLHF. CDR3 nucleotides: TGTGCCATCAGTGAGAGAGAGGGTAATTCACCCCTCCACTTT.

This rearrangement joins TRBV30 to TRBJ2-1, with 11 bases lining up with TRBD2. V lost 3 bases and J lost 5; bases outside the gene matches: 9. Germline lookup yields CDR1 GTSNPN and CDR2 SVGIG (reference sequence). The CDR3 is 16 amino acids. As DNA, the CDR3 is TGTGCCTGGAGCCTTAGCGGGAGGGGAAGACACAATGAGCAGTTCTTC. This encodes CAWSLSGRGRHNEQFF.

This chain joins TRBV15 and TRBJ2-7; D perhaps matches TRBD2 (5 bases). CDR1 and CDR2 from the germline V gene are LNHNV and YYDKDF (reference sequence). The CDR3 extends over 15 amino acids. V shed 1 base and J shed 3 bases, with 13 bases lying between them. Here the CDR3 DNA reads TGTGCCACCAGCAGAGGGGCGGTGGCGGGCTACGAGCAGTACTTC. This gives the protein CATSRGAVAGYEQYF. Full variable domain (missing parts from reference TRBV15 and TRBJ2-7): DAMVIQNPRYQVTQFGKPVTLSCSQTLNHNVMYWYQQKSSQAPKLLFHYYDKDFNNEADTPDNFQSRRPNTSFCFLDIRSPGLGDTAMYLCATSRGAVAGYEQYFGPGTRLTVT.

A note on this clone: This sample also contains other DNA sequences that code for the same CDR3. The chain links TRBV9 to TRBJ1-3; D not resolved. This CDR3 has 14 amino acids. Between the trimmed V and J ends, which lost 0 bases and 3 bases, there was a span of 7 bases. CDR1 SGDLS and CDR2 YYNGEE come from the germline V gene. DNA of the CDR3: TGTGCCAGCAGCGTAGCAACCGGTGGAAACACCATATATTTT. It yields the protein CASSVATGGNTIYF.

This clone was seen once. CDR3 residues: CASSYWVSTGELFF. CDR3 in DNA: TGTGCCAGCAGTTACTGGGTTTCGACCGGGGAGCTGTTTTTT. The genes are TRBV6-6 and TRBJ2-2; no firm D call. CDR1 is MNHNY, CDR2 SVGAGI, per germline (reference sequence). Trimming stripped 1 base from V and 5 bases from J, with 8 bases between. The CDR3 is 14 amino acids.

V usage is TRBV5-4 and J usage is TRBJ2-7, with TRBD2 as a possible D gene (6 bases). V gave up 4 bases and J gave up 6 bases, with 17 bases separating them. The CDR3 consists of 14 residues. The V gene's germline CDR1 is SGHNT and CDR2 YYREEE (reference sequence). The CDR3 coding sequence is TGTGCCAGCAGCCCCGGGAGCCGACCTCGCGAGCAGTACTTC. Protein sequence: CASSPGSRPREQYF. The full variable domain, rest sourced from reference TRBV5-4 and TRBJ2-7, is ETGVTQSPTHLIKTRGQQVTLRCSSQSGHNTVSWYQQALGQGPQFIFQYYREEENGRGNFPPRFSGLQFPNYSSELNVNALELDDSALYLCASSPGSRPREQYFGPGTRLTVT.

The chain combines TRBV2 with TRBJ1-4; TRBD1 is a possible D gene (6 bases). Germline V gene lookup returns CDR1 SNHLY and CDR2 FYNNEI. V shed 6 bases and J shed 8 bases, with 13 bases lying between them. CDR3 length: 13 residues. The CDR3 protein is CASRGALGEKLFF. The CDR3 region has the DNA TGTGCCAGCAGGGGGGCTTTGGGGGAAAAACTGTTTTTT.

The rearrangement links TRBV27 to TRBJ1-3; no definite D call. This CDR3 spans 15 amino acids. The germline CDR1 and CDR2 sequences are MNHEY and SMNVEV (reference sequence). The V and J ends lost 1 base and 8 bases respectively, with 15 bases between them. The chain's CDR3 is CASSLFGRYADTIYF. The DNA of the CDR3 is TGTGCCAGCAGTTTATTCGGCCGTTATGCGGACACCATATATTTT.

Written as DNA, the CDR3 is TGTGCCAGCAGCTTGACAACCTACGAGCAGTACTTC. Translation gives CASSLTTYEQYF. The chain couples TRBV7-9 to TRBJ2-7; no firm D call. CDR1 and CDR2 (germline): SEHNR, FQNEAQ (reference sequence). V was clipped by 3 bases and J by 2 bases, with 5 bases between them. This CDR3 spans 12 amino acids.

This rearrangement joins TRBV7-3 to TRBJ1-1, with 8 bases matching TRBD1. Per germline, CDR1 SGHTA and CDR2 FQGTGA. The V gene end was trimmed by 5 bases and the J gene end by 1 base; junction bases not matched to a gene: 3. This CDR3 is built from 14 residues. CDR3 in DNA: TGTGCCAGCAGCCCAGGGGGCAAGAACACTGAAGCTTTCTTT. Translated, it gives CASSPGGKNTEAFF.

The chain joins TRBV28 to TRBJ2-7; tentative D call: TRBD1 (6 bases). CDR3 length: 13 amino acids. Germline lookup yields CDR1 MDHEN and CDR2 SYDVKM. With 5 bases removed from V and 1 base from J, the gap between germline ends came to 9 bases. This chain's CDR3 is CASSPGQSYEQYF. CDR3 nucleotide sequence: TGTGCCAGCAGTCCGGGACAATCCTACGAGCAGTACTTC. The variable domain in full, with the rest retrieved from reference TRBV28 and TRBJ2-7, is DVKVTQSSRYLVKRTGEKVFLECVQDMDHENMFWYRQDPGLGLRLIYFSYDVKMKEKGDIPEGYSVSREKKERFSLILESASTNQTSMYLCASSPGQSYEQYFGPGTRLTVT.